Listed below are T cell receptor beta chains from one sample, sequenced in a study of blood T cells in healthy people across ages. TCRdb recomputed calls from the 5' RACE reads with MiXCR, one row per CDR3 protein. There are 1,100,000 or so distinct CDR3 sequences in the sample; more than 35% occur only once, and approximately 20% lies in the top ten. The sequencing sample was made of blood. The receptors shown here come from a woman in her sixties in good health. Each CDR3 is given with its conserved first and last residue. Each record gives: V gene, clone size, J gene, D gene, CDR3 DNA, CDR3 protein. A D gene is named only where the DNA matches it firmly. Clone size, where shown, is once, few, many, or a class for clones that have expanded.

v_call: TRBV27
clone_size: NA
j_call: TRBJ2-7
d_call: NA
cdr3_nt: TGTGCCAGCAGTCCGCCGGGACGGAGGTACTTC
cdr3_aa: CASSPPGRRYF

v_call: TRBV7-6
clone_size: NA
j_call: TRBJ2-3
d_call: NA
cdr3_nt: TGTGCCAGCAGCTTAGTCACTAGCCCCCCAGATACGCAGTATTTT
cdr3_aa: CASSLVTSPPDTQYF

v_call: TRBV29-1
clone_size: few
j_call: TRBJ2-5
d_call: NA
cdr3_nt: TGCAGCGTTGGACACCGCAGGGAAGAGACCCAGTACTTC
cdr3_aa: CSVGHRREETQYF

v_call: TRBV7-4
clone_size: NA
j_call: TRBJ2-7
d_call: NA
cdr3_nt: TGTGCCAGCAGCTTACGACAGGAGAACTACGAGCAGTACTTC
cdr3_aa: CASSLRQENYEQYF

v_call: TRBV30
clone_size: NA
j_call: TRBJ1-4
d_call: NA
cdr3_nt: TGTGCCTGGAGTGCCGGGGAGGGTATTCCTAGAGAAAAACTGTTTTTT
cdr3_aa: CAWSAGEGIPREKLFF

v_call: TRBV7-3
clone_size: once
j_call: TRBJ2-7
d_call: TRBD1
cdr3_nt: TGTGCCAGCAGCTGGGACAGCAACTACGAGCAGTACTTC
cdr3_aa: CASSWDSNYEQYF

v_call: TRBV7-9
clone_size: once
j_call: TRBJ2-7
d_call: TRBD2
cdr3_nt: TGTGCCAGCAGCTTGTTCGGGACTAGCGGAGACGAGCAGTACTTC
cdr3_aa: CASSLFGTSGDEQYF

v_call: TRBV29-1
clone_size: NA
j_call: TRBJ1-2
d_call: TRBD1
cdr3_nt: TGCAGCGTTCCGGGACAGGGTATTGGTGGCTACACCTTC
cdr3_aa: CSVPGQGIGGYTF

v_call: TRBV6-5
clone_size: few
j_call: TRBJ1-4
d_call: NA
cdr3_nt: TGTGCCTCGAAACAGGGAGGCCGTGAAAAACTGTTTTTT
cdr3_aa: CASKQGGREKLFF

v_call: TRBV2
clone_size: NA
j_call: TRBJ2-3
d_call: NA
cdr3_nt: TGTGCCAGCAGTGAAAGGACGCACGCTAGCACAGATACGCAGTATTTT
cdr3_aa: CASSERTHASTDTQYF

v_call: TRBV12-3/TRBV12-4
clone_size: NA
j_call: TRBJ2-7
d_call: TRBD2
cdr3_nt: TGTGCCAGCAGTTTAGCGGGAGGGGTGTGCGAGCAGTACTTC
cdr3_aa: CASSLAGGVCEQYF

v_call: TRBV20-1
clone_size: NA
j_call: TRBJ2-3
d_call: TRBD2
cdr3_nt: TGCAGTGCTAGGGGTCGACTAGCGGGAGTGTCAGATACGCAGTATTTT
cdr3_aa: CSARGRLAGVSDTQYF

v_call: TRBV20-1
clone_size: NA
j_call: TRBJ2-1
d_call: TRBD1
cdr3_nt: TGCAGTGCTAAAACCGACAGGGGGTACACCTATGAGCAGTTCTTC
cdr3_aa: CSAKTDRGYTYEQFF

v_call: TRBV20-1
clone_size: NA
j_call: TRBJ2-7
d_call: TRBD2
cdr3_nt: TGCAGTGCTAGATTAGCGCTAGCGGTCTACAATGAGCAGTACTTC
cdr3_aa: CSARLALAVYNEQYF

v_call: TRBV27
clone_size: many
j_call: TRBJ2-7
d_call: TRBD2
cdr3_nt: TGTGCCAGCAGCCGAACTAGCGGGAGTACCAGCCCCTACGAGCAGTACTTC
cdr3_aa: CASSRTSGSTSPYEQYF

v_call: TRBV20-1
clone_size: NA
j_call: TRBJ2-1
d_call: TRBD2
cdr3_nt: TGCAGTATTATTACCTGGACTAGGTCTGAGCAGTTCTTC
cdr3_aa: CSIITWTRSEQFF

v_call: TRBV7-9
clone_size: NA
j_call: TRBJ2-1
d_call: NA
cdr3_nt: TGTGCCAGCAGCTTACGAGGAGCGACTAGCTACAATGAGCAGTTCTTC
cdr3_aa: CASSLRGATSYNEQFF

v_call: TRBV7-2
clone_size: few
j_call: TRBJ2-3
d_call: TRBD2
cdr3_nt: TGTGCCAGCAGCTTAAGACTAGCGGGACCAGATACGCAGTATTTT
cdr3_aa: CASSLRLAGPDTQYF

v_call: TRBV20-1
clone_size: NA
j_call: TRBJ2-3
d_call: NA
cdr3_nt: TGCAGTGCTAGACTCCCCTTCACGGATACGCAGTATTTT
cdr3_aa: CSARLPFTDTQYF

v_call: TRBV28
clone_size: many
j_call: TRBJ2-7
d_call: TRBD1
cdr3_nt: TGTGCCAGCAGGCCTGCCGGGACAGGGGGCTACGAGCAGTACTTC
cdr3_aa: CASRPAGTGGYEQYF